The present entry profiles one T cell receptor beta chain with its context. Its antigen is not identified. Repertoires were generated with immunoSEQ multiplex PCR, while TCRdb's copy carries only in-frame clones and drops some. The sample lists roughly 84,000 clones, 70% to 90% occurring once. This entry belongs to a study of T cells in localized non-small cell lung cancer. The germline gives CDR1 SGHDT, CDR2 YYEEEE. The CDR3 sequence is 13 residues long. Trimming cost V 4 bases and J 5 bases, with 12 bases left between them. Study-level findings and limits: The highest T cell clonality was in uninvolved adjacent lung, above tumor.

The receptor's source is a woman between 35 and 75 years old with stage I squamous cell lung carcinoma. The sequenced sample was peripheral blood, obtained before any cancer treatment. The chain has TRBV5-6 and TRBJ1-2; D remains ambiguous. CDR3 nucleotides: TGTGCCAGCAGCACCGGGTCGTGGTATGGCTACACCTTC. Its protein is CASSTGSWYGYTF.